This T cell receptor beta chain was identified during a study of blood T cells in healthy people across ages. Notes on the study in general: Unsorted PBMCs ruled out conclusive naive versus antigen-experienced comparison. The long-lived group displayed more naive CD4+ cells, plus higher diversity, than the aged donors did.

Peripheral blood samples of 9.5 to 10 milliliters were drawn from each donor. This clonotype was observed a few times. The target antigen is unknown. A sample-barcoded 5' primer and a J-beta primer mix were used in a second PCR of about 7 to 12 cycles. TCRdb itself ran the 5' RACE reads through MiXCR, one entry per CDR3 protein. The table has 650,000 to 800,000 distinct CDR3 sequences, approximately 48% seen once. There are 14 residues in the CDR3. J is TRBJ2-7 and V is TRBV21-1; the table's D call TRBD1 went unverified against the DNA. TRBV21-1 is a known pseudogene. The sequencing input was blood. This receptor was taken from a man between 60 and 75 years old in good health. DNA of the CDR3: TGTGCCAGCAGCAACCAGGACAGAGGCCACGAGCAGTACTTC. Its protein is CASSNQDRGHEQYF.